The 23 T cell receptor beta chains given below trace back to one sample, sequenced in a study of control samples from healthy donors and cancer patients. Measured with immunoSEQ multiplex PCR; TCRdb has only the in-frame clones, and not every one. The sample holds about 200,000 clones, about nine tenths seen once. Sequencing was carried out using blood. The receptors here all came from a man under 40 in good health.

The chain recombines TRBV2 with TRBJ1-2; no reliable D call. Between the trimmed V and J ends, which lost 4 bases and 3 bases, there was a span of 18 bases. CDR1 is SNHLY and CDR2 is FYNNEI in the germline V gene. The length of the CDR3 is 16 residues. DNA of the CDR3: TGTGCCAGCAGTGGGCACCGCGGCTGGCCGGACTATGGCTACACCTTC. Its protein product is CASSGHRGWPDYGYTF.

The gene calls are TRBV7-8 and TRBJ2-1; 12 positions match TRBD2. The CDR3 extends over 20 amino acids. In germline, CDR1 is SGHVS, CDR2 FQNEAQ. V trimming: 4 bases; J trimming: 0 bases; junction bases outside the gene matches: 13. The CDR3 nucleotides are TGTGCCAGCAGCTATCTGTTGGGGCTAGCGGGGGGGAGCTCCTACAATGAGCAGTTCTTC. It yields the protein CASSYLLGLAGGSSYNEQFF.

CDR3 sequence: CASSTSGVTGELFF. CDR3 in DNA: TGTGCCAGCAGCACTAGCGGGGTCACCGGGGAGCTGTTTTTT. This chain connects TRBV11-3 to TRBJ2-2, with 10 nucleotides matching TRBD2. The CDR3 covers 14 residues. Trimming at V came to 5 bases and at J to 4 bases, leaving 1 base not matched to a gene. Germline V gene lookup returns CDR1 SGHNT and CDR2 YENEEA. The full variable domain, completed using reference TRBV11-3 and TRBJ2-2, is EAGVVQSPRYKIIEKKQPVAFWCNPISGHNTLYWYLQNLGQGPELLIRYENEEAVDDSQLPKDRFSAERLKGVDSTLKIQPAELGDSAVYLCASSTSGVTGELFFGEGSRLTVL.

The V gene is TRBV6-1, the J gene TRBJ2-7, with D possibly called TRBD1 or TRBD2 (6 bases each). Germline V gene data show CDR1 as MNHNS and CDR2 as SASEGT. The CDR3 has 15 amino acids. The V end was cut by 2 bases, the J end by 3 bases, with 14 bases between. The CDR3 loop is CASSETGALLYEQYF. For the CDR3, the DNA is TGTGCCAGCAGTGAAACGGGGGCGCTTCTCTACGAGCAGTACTTC.

CDR3 DNA sequence: TGTGCCAGCAGCAGGGTCAGGTCTGGGGAATCAGGGGCCAACGTCCTGACTTTC. Translated, it gives CASSRVRSGESGANVLTF. The V gene is TRBV5-4, the J gene TRBJ2-6; D is undetermined. Between the trimmed V and J ends, which lost 4 bases and 4 bases, there was a span of 21 bases. From germline, CDR1 is SGHNT and CDR2 YYREEE (reference sequence). The CDR3 extends over 18 amino acids.

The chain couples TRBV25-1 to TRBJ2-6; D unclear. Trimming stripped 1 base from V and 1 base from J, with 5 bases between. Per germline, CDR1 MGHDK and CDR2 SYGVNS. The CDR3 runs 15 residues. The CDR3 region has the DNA TGTGCCAGCAGTGAATTAGAATCTGGGGCCAACGTCCTGACTTTC. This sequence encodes CASSELESGANVLTF.

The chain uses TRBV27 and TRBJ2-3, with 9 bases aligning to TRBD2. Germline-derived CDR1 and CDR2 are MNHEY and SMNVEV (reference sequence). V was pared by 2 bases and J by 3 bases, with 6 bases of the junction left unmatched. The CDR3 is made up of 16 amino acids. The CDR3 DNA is TGTGCCAGCAGTTTAGTAGCGGGGGCCCTAACAGATACGCAGTATTTT. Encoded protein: CASSLVAGALTDTQYF.

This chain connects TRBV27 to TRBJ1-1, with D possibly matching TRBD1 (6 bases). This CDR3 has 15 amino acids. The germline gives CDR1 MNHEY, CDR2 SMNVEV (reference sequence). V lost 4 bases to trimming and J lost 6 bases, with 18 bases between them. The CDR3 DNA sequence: TGTGCCAGCAGTTCCCACGGCGCGGGGGCGGCTGAAGCTTTCTTT. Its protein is CASSSHGAGAAEAFF.

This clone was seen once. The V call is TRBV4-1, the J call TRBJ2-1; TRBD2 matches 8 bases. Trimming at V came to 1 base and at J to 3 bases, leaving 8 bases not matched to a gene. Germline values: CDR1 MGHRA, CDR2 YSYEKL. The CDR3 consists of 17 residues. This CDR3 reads CASSQVMGGGYYNEQFF. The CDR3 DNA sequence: TGCGCCAGCAGCCAAGTTATGGGCGGGGGGTACTACAATGAGCAGTTCTTC.

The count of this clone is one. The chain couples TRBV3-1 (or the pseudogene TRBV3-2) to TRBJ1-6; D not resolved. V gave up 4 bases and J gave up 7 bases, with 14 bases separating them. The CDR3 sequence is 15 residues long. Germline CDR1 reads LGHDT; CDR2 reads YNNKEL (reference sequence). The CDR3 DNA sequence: TGTGCCAGCAGCCCTAAGGGTAGGAGGAATTCACCCCTCCACTTT. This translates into CASSPKGRRNSPLHF.

CDR3 in DNA: TGTGCCACAAAGCCAAATTCGGGGCGTCTATTTGGCTACACCTTC. Its translation: CATKPNSGRLFGYTF. The chain carries TRBV6-5 and TRBJ1-2; D is possibly TRBD1 (5 bases). The CDR3 has 15 residues. Germline CDR1 and CDR2: MNHEY and SVGAGI. The germline V and J ends were trimmed by 10 bases and 7 bases, with 25 bases remaining between them.

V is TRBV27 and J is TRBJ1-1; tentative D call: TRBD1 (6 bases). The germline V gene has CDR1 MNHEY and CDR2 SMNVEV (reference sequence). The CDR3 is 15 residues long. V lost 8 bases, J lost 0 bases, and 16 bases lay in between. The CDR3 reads CASALKGGLNTEAFF. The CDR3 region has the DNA TGTGCCAGCGCTCTGAAGGGGGGCTTGAACACTGAAGCTTTCTTT.

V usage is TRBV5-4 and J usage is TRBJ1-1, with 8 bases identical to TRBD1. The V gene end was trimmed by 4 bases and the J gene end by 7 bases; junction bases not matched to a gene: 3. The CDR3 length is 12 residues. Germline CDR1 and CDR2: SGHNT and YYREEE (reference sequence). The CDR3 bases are TGTGCCAGCAGCGACAGGGGTCGTGAAGCTTTCTTT. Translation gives CASSDRGREAFF.

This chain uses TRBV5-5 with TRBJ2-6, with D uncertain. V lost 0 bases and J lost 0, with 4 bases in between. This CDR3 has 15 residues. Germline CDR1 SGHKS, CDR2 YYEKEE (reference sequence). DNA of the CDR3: TGTGCCAGCAGCTTGGAGGGCTCTGGGGCCAACGTCCTGACTTTC. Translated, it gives CASSLEGSGANVLTF.

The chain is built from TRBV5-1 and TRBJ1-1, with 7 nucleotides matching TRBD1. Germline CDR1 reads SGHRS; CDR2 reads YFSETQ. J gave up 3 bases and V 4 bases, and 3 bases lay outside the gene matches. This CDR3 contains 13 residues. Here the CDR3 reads CASSPGQHTEAFF. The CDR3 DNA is TGCGCCAGCAGCCCGGGACAGCACACTGAAGCTTTCTTT.

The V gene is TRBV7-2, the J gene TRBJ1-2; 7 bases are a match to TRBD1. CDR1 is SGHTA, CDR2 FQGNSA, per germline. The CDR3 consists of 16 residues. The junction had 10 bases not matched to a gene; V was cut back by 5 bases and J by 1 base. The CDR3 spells CASSPQGSVLNYGYTF. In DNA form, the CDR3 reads TGTGCCAGCAGCCCACAGGGGTCTGTACTTAACTATGGCTACACCTTC.

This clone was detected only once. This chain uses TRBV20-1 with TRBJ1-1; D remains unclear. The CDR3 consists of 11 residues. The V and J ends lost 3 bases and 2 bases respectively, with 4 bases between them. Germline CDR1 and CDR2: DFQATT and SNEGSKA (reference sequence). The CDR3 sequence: CSASDNTEAFF. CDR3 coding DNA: TGCAGTGCTAGCGATAACACTGAAGCTTTCTTT.

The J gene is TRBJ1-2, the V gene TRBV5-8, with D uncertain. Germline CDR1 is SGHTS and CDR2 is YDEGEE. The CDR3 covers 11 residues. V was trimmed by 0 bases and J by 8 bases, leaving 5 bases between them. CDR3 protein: CASSLVGGYTF. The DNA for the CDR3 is TGTGCCAGCAGCTTGGTCGGGGGCTACACCTTC.

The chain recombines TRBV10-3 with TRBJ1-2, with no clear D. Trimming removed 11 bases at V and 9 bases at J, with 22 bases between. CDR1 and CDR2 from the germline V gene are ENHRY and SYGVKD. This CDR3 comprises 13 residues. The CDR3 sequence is CAAADEVLGRYTF. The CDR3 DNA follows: TGTGCCGCCGCGGATGAGGTCCTAGGCCGCTACACCTTC.

The DNA for the CDR3 is TGCGCCAGCGGGATCTCTGGAAACACCATATATTTT. Translated: CASGISGNTIYF. The chain employs TRBV10-2 and TRBJ1-3; unclear D gene. V was trimmed by 8 bases and J by 0 bases, leaving 5 bases between them. Per germline, CDR1 WSHSY and CDR2 SAAADI. The CDR3 covers 12 residues.

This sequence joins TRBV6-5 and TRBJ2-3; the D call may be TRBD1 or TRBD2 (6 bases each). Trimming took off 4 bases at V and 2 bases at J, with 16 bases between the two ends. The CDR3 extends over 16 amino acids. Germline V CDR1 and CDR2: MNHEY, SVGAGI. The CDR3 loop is CASSSRGPRSTDTQYF. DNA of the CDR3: TGTGCCAGCAGTTCTCGGGGGCCGAGGTCCACAGATACGCAGTATTTT.

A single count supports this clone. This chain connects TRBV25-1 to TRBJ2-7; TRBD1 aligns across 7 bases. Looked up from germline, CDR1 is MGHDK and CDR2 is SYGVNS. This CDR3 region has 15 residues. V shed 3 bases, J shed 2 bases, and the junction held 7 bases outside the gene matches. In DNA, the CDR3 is TGTGCCAGCAGTGACCCAGGGGGTGCAACCTACGAGCAGTACTTC. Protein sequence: CASSDPGGATYEQYF.

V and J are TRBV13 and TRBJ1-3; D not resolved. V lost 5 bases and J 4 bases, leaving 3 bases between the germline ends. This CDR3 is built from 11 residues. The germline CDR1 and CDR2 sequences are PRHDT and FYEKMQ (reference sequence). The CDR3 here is CASSRGNTIYF. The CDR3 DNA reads TGTGCCAGCAGCCGAGGAAACACCATATATTTT.